This T cell receptor (beta chain) was recorded in a study of vaccination effects on CD4 cells after COVID-19. The CDR3 consists of 12 residues. Germline V CDR1 and CDR2: GTSNPN, SVGIG (reference sequence). V dropped 1 base and J dropped 5 bases, with 7 bases sitting between them. Culture proceeded for more than 8 days, and CD4+ T cells were then isolated. Vaccinated recipients, who were negative for nucleocapsid antibodies, had no history of SARS-CoV-2 infection. Each culture had half its medium swapped for IL-2 medium on days 3 and 7. Study-level points and caveats: The study, lacking early post-infection timepoints, had few convalescent patients.

Concerning this clone itself: The target antigen is unknown.

The method was immunoSEQ multiplex PCR; TCRdb's version includes in-frame clones alone and lacks a portion of them. This sample has tens of thousands of clones, with 55% to 80% found just once. The rearrangement joins TRBV30 to TRBJ2-3; D is uncertain. Sample: CD4+ T cells from PBMCs cultured without peptide, taken before COVID-19 vaccination. The receptor comes from a human donor who received a COVID-19 vaccine. This CDR3 is CAWSAMGDTQYF. The CDR3 DNA follows: TGTGCCTGGAGTGCCATGGGAGATACGCAGTATTTT.